This record concerns one TCR beta chain sequence. Its specificity is unknown. Alongside a J-beta primer mix, a sample-barcoded 5' primer served in a second PCR lasting 7 to 11 cycles. Every cDNA molecule carried a tag from a template-switch adaptor bearing 12 random nucleotides. TCRdb used MiXCR to reprocess the 5' RACE reads, holding one entry per CDR3 protein. The sample contains approximately 800,000 distinct CDR3 sequences, roughly 60% of which appear only once. V shed 2 bases and J shed 7 bases, with 18 bases lying between them. In germline, CDR1 is MGHRA, CDR2 YSYEKL. This CDR3 region has 16 residues. This sample is drawn from a study of blood T cells in healthy people across ages. Per sample, no less than 5.5 micrograms of total RNA were extracted. Study-wide results and limits: Versus aged donors, long-lived donors had higher diversity and more naive CD4+ cells. Roughly linear age-related decline in beta diversity appeared, significant by age about 37.

The chain uses TRBV4-1 and TRBJ1-5, with D unclear. The clonotype comes from a man aged 25 to 40 in good health. Source material: blood. Here the CDR3 reads CASSQMSGRSMQPQHF. CDR3 sequence (DNA): TGCGCCAGCAGCCAAATGAGCGGCAGGAGTATGCAGCCCCAGCATTTT.